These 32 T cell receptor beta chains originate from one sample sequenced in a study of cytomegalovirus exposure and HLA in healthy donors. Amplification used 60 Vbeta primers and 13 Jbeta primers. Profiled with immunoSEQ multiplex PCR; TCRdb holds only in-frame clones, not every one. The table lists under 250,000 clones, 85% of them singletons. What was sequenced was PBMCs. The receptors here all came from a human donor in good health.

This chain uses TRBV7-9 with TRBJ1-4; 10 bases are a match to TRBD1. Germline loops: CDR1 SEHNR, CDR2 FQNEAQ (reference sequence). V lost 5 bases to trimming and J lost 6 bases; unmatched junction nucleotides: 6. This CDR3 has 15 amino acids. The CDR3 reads CASSLSGTGDEKLFF. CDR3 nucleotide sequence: TGTGCCAGCAGCCTTTCGGGGACAGGGGATGAAAAACTGTTTTTT.

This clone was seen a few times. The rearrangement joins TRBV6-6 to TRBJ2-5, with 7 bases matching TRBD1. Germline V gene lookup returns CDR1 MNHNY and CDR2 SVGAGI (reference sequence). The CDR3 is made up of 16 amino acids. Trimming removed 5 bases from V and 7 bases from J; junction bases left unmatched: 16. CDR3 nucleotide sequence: TGTGCCAGCAGTCACGAACAGGGGCCCCGGTGGGGGACCCAGTACTTC. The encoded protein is CASSHEQGPRWGTQYF.

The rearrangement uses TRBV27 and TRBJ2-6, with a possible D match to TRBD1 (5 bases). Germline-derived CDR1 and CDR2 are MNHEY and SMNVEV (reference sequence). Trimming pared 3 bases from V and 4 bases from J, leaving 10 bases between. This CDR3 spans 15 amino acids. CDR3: CASSLAGSGANVLTF. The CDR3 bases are TGTGCCAGCAGTTTGGCAGGGTCGGGGGCCAACGTCCTGACTTTC.

CDR3 bases: TGTGCCTGGAGTGCCGACAGGGGAAGACAGTACTTC. Translated: CAWSADRGRQYF. The V gene is TRBV30, the J gene TRBJ2-7; 8 bases align to TRBD1. There are 12 residues in the CDR3. CDR1 GTSNPN and CDR2 SVGIG come from the germline V gene (reference sequence). V shed 1 base, J shed 10 bases, and the junction held 6 bases outside the gene matches.

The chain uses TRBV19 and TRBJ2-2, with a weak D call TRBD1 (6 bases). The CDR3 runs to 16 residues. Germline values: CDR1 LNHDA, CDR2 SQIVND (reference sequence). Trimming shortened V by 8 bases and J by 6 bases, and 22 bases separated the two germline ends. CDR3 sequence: CASGRGIELRAGELFF. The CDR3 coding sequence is TGTGCCAGTGGCAGGGGTATAGAACTTAGGGCCGGGGAGCTGTTTTTT.

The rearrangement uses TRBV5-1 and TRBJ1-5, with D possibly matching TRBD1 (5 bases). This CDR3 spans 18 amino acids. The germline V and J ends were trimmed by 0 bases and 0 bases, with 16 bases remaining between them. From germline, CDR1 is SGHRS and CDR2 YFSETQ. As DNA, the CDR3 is TGCGCCAGCAGCTTGGAAGCCAGGGAACATTATAGCAATCAGCCCCAGCATTTT. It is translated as CASSLEAREHYSNQPQHF.

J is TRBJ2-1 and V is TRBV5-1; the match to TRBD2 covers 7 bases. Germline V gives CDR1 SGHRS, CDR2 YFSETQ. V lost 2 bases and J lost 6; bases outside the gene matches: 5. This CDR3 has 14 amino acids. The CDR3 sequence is CASSFGLGLNEQFF. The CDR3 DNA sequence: TGCGCCAGCAGCTTCGGACTAGGTCTCAATGAGCAGTTCTTC. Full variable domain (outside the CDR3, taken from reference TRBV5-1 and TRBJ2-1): KAGVTQTPRYLIKTRGQQVTLSCSPISGHRSVSWYQQTPGQGLQFLFEYFSETQRNKGNFPGRFSGRQFSNSRSEMNVSTLELGDSALYLCASSFGLGLNEQFFGPGTRLTVL.

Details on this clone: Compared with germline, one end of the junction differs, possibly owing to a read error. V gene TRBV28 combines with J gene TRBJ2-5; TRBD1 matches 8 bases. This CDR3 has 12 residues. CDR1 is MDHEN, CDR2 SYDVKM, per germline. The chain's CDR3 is CASSLERTGFNF. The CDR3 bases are TGTGCCAGCAGTTTAGAGCGGACAGGGTTTAACTTC.

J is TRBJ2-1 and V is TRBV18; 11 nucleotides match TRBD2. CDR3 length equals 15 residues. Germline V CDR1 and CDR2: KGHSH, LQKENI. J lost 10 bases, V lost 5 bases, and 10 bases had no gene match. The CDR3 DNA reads TGTGCCAGCTCATTACGAGATAGCGGGAGGGCAGAGCAGTTCTTC. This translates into CASSLRDSGRAEQFF. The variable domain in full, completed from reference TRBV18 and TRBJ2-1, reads NAGVMQNPRHLVRRRGQEARLRCSPMKGHSHVYWYRQLPEEGLKFMVYLQKENIIDESGMPKERFSAEFPKEGPSILRIQQVVRGDSAAYFCASSLRDSGRAEQFFGPGTRLTVL.

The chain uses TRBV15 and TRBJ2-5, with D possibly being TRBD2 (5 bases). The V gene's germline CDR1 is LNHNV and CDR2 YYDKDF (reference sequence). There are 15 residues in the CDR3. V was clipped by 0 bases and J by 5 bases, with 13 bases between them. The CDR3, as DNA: TGTGCCACCAGCAGAGACATCGGGGTAGGGGAGACCCAGTACTTC. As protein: CATSRDIGVGETQYF. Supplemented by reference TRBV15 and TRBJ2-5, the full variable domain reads DAMVIQNPRYQVTQFGKPVTLSCSQTLNHNVMYWYQQKSSQAPKLLFHYYDKDFNNEADTPDNFQSRRPNTSFCFLDIRSPGLGDTAMYLCATSRDIGVGETQYFGPGTRLLVL.

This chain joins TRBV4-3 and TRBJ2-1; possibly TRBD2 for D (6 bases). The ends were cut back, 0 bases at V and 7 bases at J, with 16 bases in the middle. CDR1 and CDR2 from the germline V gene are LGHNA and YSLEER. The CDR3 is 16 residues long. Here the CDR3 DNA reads TGCGCCAGCAGCCAAGATAGCCAGGGACTTGCGAATGAGCAGTTCTTC. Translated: CASSQDSQGLANEQFF.

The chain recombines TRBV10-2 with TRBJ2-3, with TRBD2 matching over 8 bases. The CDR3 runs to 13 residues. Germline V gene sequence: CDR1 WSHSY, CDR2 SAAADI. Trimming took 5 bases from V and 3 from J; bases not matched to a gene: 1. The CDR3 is CASSLAGTDTQYF. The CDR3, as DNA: TGCGCCAGCAGTTTAGCGGGGACAGATACGCAGTATTTT.

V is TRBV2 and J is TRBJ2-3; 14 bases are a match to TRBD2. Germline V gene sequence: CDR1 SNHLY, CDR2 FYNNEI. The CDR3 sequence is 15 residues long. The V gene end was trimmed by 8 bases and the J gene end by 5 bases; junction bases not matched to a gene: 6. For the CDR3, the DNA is TGTGCCAGCGATACCGGGACTAGCGGGAGAGATACGCAGTATTTT. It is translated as CASDTGTSGRDTQYF.

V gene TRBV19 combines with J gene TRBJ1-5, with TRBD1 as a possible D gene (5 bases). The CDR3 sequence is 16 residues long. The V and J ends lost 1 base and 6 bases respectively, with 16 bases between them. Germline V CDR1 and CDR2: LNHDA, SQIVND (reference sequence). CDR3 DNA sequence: TGTGCCAGTAGTATAGGGGGGAGGGGAGGCGCTCAGCCCCAGCATTTT. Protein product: CASSIGGRGGAQPQHF.

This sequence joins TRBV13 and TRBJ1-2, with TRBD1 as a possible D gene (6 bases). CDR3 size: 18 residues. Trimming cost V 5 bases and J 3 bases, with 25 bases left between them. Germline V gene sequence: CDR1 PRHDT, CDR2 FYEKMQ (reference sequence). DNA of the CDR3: TGTGCCAGCAGCCCCGTGTGGGGCAGGGGCTTGGTCGACTATGGCTACACCTTC. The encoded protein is CASSPVWGRGLVDYGYTF.

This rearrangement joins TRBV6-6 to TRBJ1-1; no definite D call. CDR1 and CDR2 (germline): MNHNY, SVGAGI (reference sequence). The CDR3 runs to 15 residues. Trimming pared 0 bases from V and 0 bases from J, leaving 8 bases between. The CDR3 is CASSYSGEVNTEAFF. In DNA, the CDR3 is TGTGCCAGCAGTTACTCCGGGGAAGTGAACACTGAAGCTTTCTTT.

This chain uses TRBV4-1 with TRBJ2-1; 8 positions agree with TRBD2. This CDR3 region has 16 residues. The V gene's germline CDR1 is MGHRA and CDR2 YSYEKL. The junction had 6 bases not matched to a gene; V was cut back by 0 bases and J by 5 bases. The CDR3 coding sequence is TGCGCCAGCAGCCAAGATCAGCGGGAGAGGGACAATGAGCAGTTCTTC. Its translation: CASSQDQRERDNEQFF.

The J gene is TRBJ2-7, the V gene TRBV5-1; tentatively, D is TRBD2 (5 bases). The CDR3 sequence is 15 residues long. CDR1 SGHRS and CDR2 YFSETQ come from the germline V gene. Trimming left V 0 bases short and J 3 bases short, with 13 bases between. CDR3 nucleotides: TGCGCCAGCAGCTTGGTCTCCGGGAAACACTACGAGCAGTACTTC. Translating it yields CASSLVSGKHYEQYF.

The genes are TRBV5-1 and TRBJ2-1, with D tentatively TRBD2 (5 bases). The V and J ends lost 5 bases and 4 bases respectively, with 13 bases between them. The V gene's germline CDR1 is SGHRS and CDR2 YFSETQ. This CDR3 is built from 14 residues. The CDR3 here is CASRSGGGYNEQFF. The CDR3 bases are TGCGCCAGCAGAAGTGGAGGTGGGTACAATGAGCAGTTCTTC.

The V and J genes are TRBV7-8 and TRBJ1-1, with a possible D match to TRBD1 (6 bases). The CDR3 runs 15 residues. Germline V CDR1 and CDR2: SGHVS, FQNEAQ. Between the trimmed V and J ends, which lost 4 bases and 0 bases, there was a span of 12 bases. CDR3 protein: CASSWRTVMNTEAFF. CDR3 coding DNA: TGTGCCAGCAGCTGGCGGACAGTCATGAACACTGAAGCTTTCTTT.

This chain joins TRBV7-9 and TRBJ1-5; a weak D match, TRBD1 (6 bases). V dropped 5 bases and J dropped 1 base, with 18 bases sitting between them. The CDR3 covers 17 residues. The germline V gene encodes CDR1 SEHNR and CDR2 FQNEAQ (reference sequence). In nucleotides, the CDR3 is TGTGCCAGCAGCCTAGGTGGGTCAGGGGCGAGCAATCAGCCCCAGCATTTT. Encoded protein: CASSLGGSGASNQPQHF.

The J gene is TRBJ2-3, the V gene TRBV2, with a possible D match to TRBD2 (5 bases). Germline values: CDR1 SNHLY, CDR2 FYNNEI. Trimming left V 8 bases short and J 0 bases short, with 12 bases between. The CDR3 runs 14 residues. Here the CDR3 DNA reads TGTGCCAGCGGCGGGCGGACTAGCACAGATACGCAGTATTTT. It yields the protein CASGGRTSTDTQYF.

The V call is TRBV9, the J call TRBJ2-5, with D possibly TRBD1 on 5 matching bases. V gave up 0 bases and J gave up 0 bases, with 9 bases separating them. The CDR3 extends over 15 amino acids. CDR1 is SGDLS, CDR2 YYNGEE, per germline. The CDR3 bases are TGTGCCAGCAGCGTAGGTCGGACAAACCAAGAGACCCAGTACTTC. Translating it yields CASSVGRTNQETQYF.

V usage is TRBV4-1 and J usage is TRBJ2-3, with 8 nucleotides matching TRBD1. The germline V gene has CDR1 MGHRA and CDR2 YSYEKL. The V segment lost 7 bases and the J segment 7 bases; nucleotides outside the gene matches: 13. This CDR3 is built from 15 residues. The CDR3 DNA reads TGCGCCAGCAAACCTGGAGACAGGGGAAAAAATACGCAGTATTTT. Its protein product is CASKPGDRGKNTQYF.

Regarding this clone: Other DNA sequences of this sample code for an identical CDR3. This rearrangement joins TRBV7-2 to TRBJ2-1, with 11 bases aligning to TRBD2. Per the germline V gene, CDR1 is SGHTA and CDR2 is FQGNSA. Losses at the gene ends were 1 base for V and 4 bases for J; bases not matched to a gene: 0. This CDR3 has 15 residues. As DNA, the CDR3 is TGTGCCAGCAGCTTAGGGACTAGCGGGTACAATGAGCAGTTCTTC. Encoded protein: CASSLGTSGYNEQFF.

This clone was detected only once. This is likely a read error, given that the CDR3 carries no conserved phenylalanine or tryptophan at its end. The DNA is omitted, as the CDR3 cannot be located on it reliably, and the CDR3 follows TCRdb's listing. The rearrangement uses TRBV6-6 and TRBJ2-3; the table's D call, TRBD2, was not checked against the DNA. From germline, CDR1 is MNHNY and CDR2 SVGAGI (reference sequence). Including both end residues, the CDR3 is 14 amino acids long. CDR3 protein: CASSWTSGSDEGSM.

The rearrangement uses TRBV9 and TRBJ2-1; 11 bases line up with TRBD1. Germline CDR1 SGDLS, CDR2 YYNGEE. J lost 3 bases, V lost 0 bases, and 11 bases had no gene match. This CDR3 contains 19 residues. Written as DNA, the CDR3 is TGTGCCAGCAGCGTAGAGGGGTCCTCCGGGACAGGGGGCTACAATGAGCAGTTCTTC. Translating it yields CASSVEGSSGTGGYNEQFF.

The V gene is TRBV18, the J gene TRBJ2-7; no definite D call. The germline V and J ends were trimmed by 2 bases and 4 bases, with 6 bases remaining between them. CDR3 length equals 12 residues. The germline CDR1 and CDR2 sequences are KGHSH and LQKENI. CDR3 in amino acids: CASSPSQYEQYF. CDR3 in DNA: TGTGCCAGCTCACCAAGCCAATACGAGCAGTACTTC. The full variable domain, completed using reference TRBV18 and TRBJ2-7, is NAGVMQNPRHLVRRRGQEARLRCSPMKGHSHVYWYRQLPEEGLKFMVYLQKENIIDESGMPKERFSAEFPKEGPSILRIQQVVRGDSAAYFCASSPSQYEQYFGPGTRLTVT.

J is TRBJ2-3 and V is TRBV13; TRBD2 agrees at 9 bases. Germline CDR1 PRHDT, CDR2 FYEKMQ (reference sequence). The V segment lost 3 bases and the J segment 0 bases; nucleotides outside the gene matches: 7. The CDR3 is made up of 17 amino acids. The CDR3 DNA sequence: TGTGCCAGCAGCTTTGGGTCGACTAGCGGTAGCACAGATACGCAGTATTTT. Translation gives CASSFGSTSGSTDTQYF.

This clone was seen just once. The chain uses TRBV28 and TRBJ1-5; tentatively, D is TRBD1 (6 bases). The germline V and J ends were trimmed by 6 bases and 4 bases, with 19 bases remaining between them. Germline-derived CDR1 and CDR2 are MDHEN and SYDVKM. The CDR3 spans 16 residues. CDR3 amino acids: CASRPQGLGENQPQHF. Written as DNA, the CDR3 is TGTGCCAGCAGGCCTCAGGGGTTAGGTGAGAATCAGCCCCAGCATTTT.

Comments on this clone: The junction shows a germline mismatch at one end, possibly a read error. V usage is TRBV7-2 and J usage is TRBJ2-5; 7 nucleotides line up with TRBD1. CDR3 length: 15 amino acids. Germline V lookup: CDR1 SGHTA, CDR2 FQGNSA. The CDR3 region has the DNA TGTGCCAGCACCCCGGGACAGCCGAACCAAGAGGCCCAGTACTTC. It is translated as CASTPGQPNQEAQYF.

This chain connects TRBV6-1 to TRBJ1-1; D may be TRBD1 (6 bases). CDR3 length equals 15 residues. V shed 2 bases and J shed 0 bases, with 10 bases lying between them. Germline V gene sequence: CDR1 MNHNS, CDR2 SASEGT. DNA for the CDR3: TGTGCCAGCAGTGAATACCGGGACATGAACACTGAAGCTTTCTTT. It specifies CASSEYRDMNTEAFF.